These 14 T cell receptor beta chains originate from one sample sequenced in a study of long-term antiretroviral therapy in people with HIV. A v3.0 immunoSEQ assay was performed at survey level. Here immunoSEQ multiplex PCR was the method, and the copy in TCRdb shows in-frame clones only, minus some. Among 40,000 to 45,000 clones listed, around 96% were seen once. The material was unsorted PBMCs, obtained 3.7 years after starting antiretroviral therapy. The origin of the receptors is a woman aged 45-65 years with HIV.

The gene calls are TRBV5-1 and TRBJ1-1; D not resolved. CDR1 is SGHRS, CDR2 YFSETQ, per germline. The CDR3 covers 14 residues. The V gene lost 0 bases and the J gene lost 2 bases, with 8 bases spanning the gap. The DNA for the CDR3 is TGCGCCAGCAGCTTGGCCCTCGGAAACACTGAAGCTTTCTTT. Residues: CASSLALGNTEAFF.

This chain uses TRBV25-1 with TRBJ1-1; D not resolved. V was cut by 3 bases and J by 1 base, with 15 bases left in between. In germline, CDR1 is MGHDK, CDR2 SYGVNS. CDR3 length equals 16 residues. CDR3 sequence reads: CASSDTRRFPNTEAFF. CDR3 coding DNA: TGTGCCAGCAGTGACACAAGGCGGTTCCCGAACACTGAAGCTTTCTTT.

CDR3: CASQLTRSGNTIYF. The CDR3 bases are TGTGCCAGCCAATTGACGCGCTCTGGAAACACCATATATTTT. The chain employs TRBV11-3 and TRBJ1-3, with D unclear. CDR1 and CDR2 (germline): SGHNT, YENEEA. Trimming cost V 8 bases and J 0 bases, with 11 bases left between them. The length of the CDR3 is 14 residues.

The V call is TRBV5-1, the J call TRBJ2-2; 10 bases match TRBD2. There are 16 residues in the CDR3. Germline CDR1 reads SGHRS; CDR2 reads YFSETQ. V trimming: 6 bases; J trimming: 5 bases; junction bases outside the gene matches: 10. This CDR3 is CASKASGGPGTGELFF. In DNA form, the CDR3 reads TGCGCCAGCAAGGCTAGCGGGGGTCCGGGGACCGGGGAGCTGTTTTTT.

This rearrangement joins TRBV11-3 to TRBJ1-3; D call uncertain. The CDR3 has 17 amino acids. Germline V gene data show CDR1 as SGHNT and CDR2 as YENEEA. V lost 4 bases to trimming and J lost 0 bases, with 16 bases between them. In DNA, the CDR3 is TGTGCCAGCAGCTCAGGCCCTTTTGGGTCCTCTGGAAACACCATATATTTT. Protein product: CASSSGPFGSSGNTIYF.

The CDR3 sequence is CSVAPEMDTEAFF. DNA for the CDR3: TGCAGCGTTGCCCCCGAAATGGACACTGAAGCTTTCTTT. The chain couples TRBV29-1 to TRBJ1-1; D unclear. V was pared by 4 bases and J by 3 bases, with 12 bases between. Germline V gene data show CDR1 as SQVTM and CDR2 as ANQGSEA. The CDR3 contains 13 residues.

The chain combines TRBV9 with TRBJ1-1; D is undetermined. Trimming shortened V by 3 bases and J by 6 bases, and 15 bases separated the two germline ends. In germline, CDR1 is SGDLS, CDR2 YYNGEE. This CDR3 is 14 amino acids long. CDR3 in amino acids: CASSASEGLAEAFF. CDR3 DNA: TGTGCCAGCAGCGCGTCCGAAGGGCTAGCTGAAGCTTTCTTT.

The sample holds one count of this clone. The V call is TRBV7-9, the J call TRBJ1-1; possibly TRBD1 for D (5 bases). V was pared by 1 base and J by 0 bases, with 9 bases between. This CDR3 has 15 residues. Germline CDR1 reads SEHNR; CDR2 reads FQNEAQ (reference sequence). The CDR3 region is CASSLVGGVNTEAFF. The CDR3 bases are TGTGCCAGCAGCTTAGTGGGGGGGGTGAACACTGAAGCTTTCTTT.

The chain has TRBV30 and TRBJ2-1; D may be TRBD1 (6 bases). This CDR3 has 15 amino acids. The V end was cut by 2 bases, the J end by 0 bases, with 11 bases between. Germline values: CDR1 GTSNPN, CDR2 SVGIG (reference sequence). The CDR3 sequence is CAWSKQGSSYNEQFF. In DNA, the CDR3 is TGTGCCTGGAGTAAACAGGGCAGCTCCTACAATGAGCAGTTCTTC.

The chain employs TRBV11-2 and TRBJ1-5, with D uncertain. This CDR3 contains 17 residues. With 0 bases removed from V and 6 bases from J, the gap between germline ends came to 18 bases. Per germline, CDR1 SGHAT and CDR2 FQNNGV. The CDR3 nucleotides read TGTGCCAGCAGCTTAGAAAGTAGTCAGGCCGGAGGTCAGCCCCAGCATTTT. It is translated as CASSLESSQAGGQPQHF.

The V and J genes are TRBV9 and TRBJ2-1, with D unresolved. Germline CDR1 and CDR2: SGDLS and YYNGEE. The CDR3 is 13 amino acids. Trimming took 0 bases from V and 7 from J, leaving 8 bases between them. The DNA of the CDR3 is TGTGCCAGCAGCGTAGCCCTGAGAAATGAGCAGTTCTTC. It codes for CASSVALRNEQFF. Based on the CDR3 plus reference TRBV9 and TRBJ2-1, the full variable domain is DSGVTQTPKHLITATGQRVTLRCSPRSGDLSVYWYQQSLDQGLQFLIQYYNGEERAKGNILERFSAQQFPDLHSELNLSSLELGDSALYFCASSVALRNEQFFGPGTRLTVL.

In this sample, this clone turned up once. This chain uses TRBV6-5 with TRBJ2-5; 7 bases fit TRBD2. This CDR3 has 14 residues. CDR1 is MNHEY, CDR2 SVGAGI, per germline. Trimming took 5 bases from V and 5 from J; bases not matched to a gene: 8. This CDR3 is CASSGLAARETQYF. In DNA form, the CDR3 reads TGTGCCAGCAGTGGGCTAGCGGCCAGGGAGACCCAGTACTTC.

The chain has TRBV6-6 and TRBJ1-2, with 10 bases that match TRBD1. The CDR3 has 14 residues. Germline V CDR1 and CDR2: MNHNY, SVGAGI (reference sequence). Trimming took 6 bases from V and 0 from J; bases not matched to a gene: 1. CDR3 DNA sequence: TGTGCCAGCAGGACAGGGGGCTCTAACTATGGCTACACCTTC. Translation gives CASRTGGSNYGYTF.

V is TRBV27 and J is TRBJ2-1, with 13 bases aligning to TRBD2. The length of the CDR3 is 16 residues. V gave up 1 base and J gave up 8 bases; unmatched junction bases: 5. Germline loops: CDR1 MNHEY, CDR2 SMNVEV (reference sequence). The CDR3 protein is CASSLFPGLAGYEQFF. Written as DNA, the CDR3 is TGTGCCAGCAGTTTATTTCCGGGACTAGCGGGGTATGAGCAGTTCTTC.